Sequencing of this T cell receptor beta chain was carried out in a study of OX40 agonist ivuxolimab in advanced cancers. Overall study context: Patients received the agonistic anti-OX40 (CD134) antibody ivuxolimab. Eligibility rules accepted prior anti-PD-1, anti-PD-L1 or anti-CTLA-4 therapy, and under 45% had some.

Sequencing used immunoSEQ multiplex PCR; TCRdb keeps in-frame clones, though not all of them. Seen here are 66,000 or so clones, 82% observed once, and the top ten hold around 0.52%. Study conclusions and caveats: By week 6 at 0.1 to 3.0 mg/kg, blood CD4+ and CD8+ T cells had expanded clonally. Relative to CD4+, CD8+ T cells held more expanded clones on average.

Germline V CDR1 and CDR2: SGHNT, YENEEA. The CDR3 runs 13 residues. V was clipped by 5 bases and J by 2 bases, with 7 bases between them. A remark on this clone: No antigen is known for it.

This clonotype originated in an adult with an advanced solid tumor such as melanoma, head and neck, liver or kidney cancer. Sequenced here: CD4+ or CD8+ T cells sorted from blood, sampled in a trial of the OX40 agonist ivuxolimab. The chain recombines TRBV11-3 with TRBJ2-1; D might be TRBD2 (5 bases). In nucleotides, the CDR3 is TGTGCCAGCAGCCTTAGCGCCTACAATGAGCAGTTCTTC. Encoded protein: CASSLSAYNEQFF. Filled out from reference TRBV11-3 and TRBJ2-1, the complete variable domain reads EAGVVQSPRYKIIEKKQPVAFWCNPISGHNTLYWYLQNLGQGPELLIRYENEEAVDDSQLPKDRFSAERLKGVDSTLKIQPAELGDSAVYLCASSLSAYNEQFFGPGTRLTVL.